The 16 T cell receptor beta chains below come from one sample, sequenced in a study of blood T cell repertoires in COVID-19. Method: immunoSEQ multiplex PCR; TCRdb's copy keeps in-frame clones and lacks some. The sample lists roughly 380,000 clones, roughly 80% occurring once. Sequencing was carried out using peripheral blood. These receptors all come from a human donor with acute or convalescent COVID-19. The donor label of this sample is uncertain.

The rearrangement links TRBV28 to TRBJ2-1, with D perhaps TRBD2 (6 bases). This CDR3 contains 14 residues. V lost 2 bases and J lost 8, with 13 bases in between. Germline assignment: CDR1 MDHEN and CDR2 SYDVKM. CDR3 amino acids: CASSLGGNLDEQFF. The CDR3 DNA reads as TGTGCCAGCAGTTTAGGAGGGAATTTGGATGAGCAGTTCTTC. Drawing the rest from reference TRBV28 and TRBJ2-1, the complete variable domain is DVKVTQSSRYLVKRTGEKVFLECVQDMDHENMFWYRQDPGLGLRLIYFSYDVKMKEKGDIPEGYSVSREKKERFSLILESASTNQTSMYLCASSLGGNLDEQFFGPGTRLTVL.

The rearrangement uses TRBV7-9 and TRBJ1-2; possible D gene TRBD1, 6 bases. Trimming shortened V by 4 bases and J by 4 bases, and 10 bases separated the two germline ends. CDR3 length: 13 amino acids. Germline values: CDR1 SEHNR, CDR2 FQNEAQ (reference sequence). The CDR3, as DNA: TGTGCCAGCAGCTCTACAGGGTTCTATGGCTACACCTTC. Translation: CASSSTGFYGYTF. The full variable domain, rest sourced from reference TRBV7-9 and TRBJ1-2, is DTGVSQNPRHKITKRGQNVTFRCDPISEHNRLYWYRQTLGQGPEFLTYFQNEAQLEKSRLLSDRFSAERPKGSFSTLEIQRTEQGDSAMYLCASSSTGFYGYTFGSGTRLTVV.

The chain employs TRBV6-1 and TRBJ1-2; tentatively, D is TRBD1 (6 bases). The CDR3 has 13 residues. The ends were cut back, 5 bases at V and 3 bases at J, with 10 bases in the middle. CDR1 MNHNS and CDR2 SASEGT come from the germline V gene. The CDR3 region is CASSWEGDYGYTF. CDR3 nucleotides: TGTGCCAGCAGTTGGGAGGGGGACTATGGCTACACCTTC.

This chain links TRBV5-5 with TRBJ2-3, with D perhaps TRBD1 (5 bases). In germline, CDR1 is SGHKS, CDR2 YYEKEE (reference sequence). V dropped 2 bases and J dropped 1 base, with 17 bases sitting between them. The length of the CDR3 is 17 residues. The CDR3 sequence: CASSFFLRTSGTDTQYF. DNA of the CDR3: TGTGCCAGCAGCTTCTTCCTCAGGACATCGGGCACAGATACGCAGTATTTT.

The chain couples TRBV7-9 to TRBJ1-2; D possibly corresponds to TRBD1 (5 bases). Between the trimmed V and J ends, which lost 2 bases and 8 bases, there was a span of 15 bases. The CDR3 has 14 residues. The V gene's germline CDR1 is SEHNR and CDR2 FQNEAQ (reference sequence). This CDR3 is CASSLRGSEGGYTF. The CDR3 coding sequence is TGTGCCAGCAGCTTAAGGGGTTCCGAAGGGGGCTACACCTTC. Based on the CDR3 plus reference TRBV7-9 and TRBJ1-2, the full variable domain is DTGVSQNPRHKITKRGQNVTFRCDPISEHNRLYWYRQTLGQGPEFLTYFQNEAQLEKSRLLSDRFSAERPKGSFSTLEIQRTEQGDSAMYLCASSLRGSEGGYTFGSGTRLTVV.

The chain joins TRBV5-6 to TRBJ1-2; the D gene is possibly TRBD1 (6 bases). This CDR3 has 15 amino acids. Trimming cost V 2 bases and J 2 bases, with 13 bases left between them. In germline, CDR1 is SGHDT, CDR2 YYEEEE. DNA of the CDR3: TGTGCCAGCAGCTTCCCAGGGGCCGCCAACTATGGCTACACCTTC. This translates into CASSFPGAANYGYTF.

The CDR3 loop is CASSERQVTLNSPLHF. The CDR3 DNA sequence: TGTGCCAGCAGTGAGAGACAGGTCACTCTTAATTCACCCCTCCACTTT. The chain joins TRBV2 to TRBJ1-6, with a possible D match to TRBD1 (6 bases). The length of the CDR3 is 16 residues. V was shortened by 3 bases and J by 6 bases, with 15 bases between the two germline ends. Germline V gene sequence: CDR1 SNHLY, CDR2 FYNNEI.

The V call is TRBV15, the J call TRBJ2-1; 7 bases agree with TRBD2. The CDR3 extends over 15 amino acids. CDR1 and CDR2 (germline): LNHNV, YYDKDF (reference sequence). Losses at the gene ends were 2 bases for V and 5 bases for J; bases not matched to a gene: 6. The CDR3 is CATSRPSAGDNEQFF. In nucleotides, the CDR3 is TGTGCCACCAGCAGACCATCGGCGGGAGACAATGAGCAGTTCTTC.

This chain uses TRBV5-1 with TRBJ2-3; D gene ambiguous. Germline CDR1 SGHRS, CDR2 YFSETQ. The CDR3 length is 12 residues. V was pared by 7 bases and J by 2 bases, with 8 bases between. The CDR3 spells CASRPDTDTQYF. The DNA for the CDR3 is TGCGCCAGCCGTCCAGACACAGATACGCAGTATTTT.

The J gene is TRBJ1-2, the V gene TRBV30, with 8 bases identical to TRBD1. The CDR3 runs to 12 residues. The germline CDR1 and CDR2 sequences are GTSNPN and SVGIG (reference sequence). J was trimmed by 8 bases and V by 2 bases; bases with no gene match: 4. CDR3 bases: TGTGCCTGGAGTAAACGACAGGGGGGCTACACCTTC. Protein sequence: CAWSKRQGGYTF. Based on the CDR3 plus reference TRBV30 and TRBJ1-2, the full variable domain is SQTIHQWPATLVQPVGSPLSLECTVEGTSNPNLYWYRQAAGRGLQLLFYSVGIGQISSEVPQNLSASRPQDRQFILSSKKLLLSDSGFYLCAWSKRQGGYTFGSGTRLTVV.

This clone was picked up a small number of times. This sequence joins TRBV7-9 and TRBJ2-1, with no clear D. Germline loops: CDR1 SEHNR, CDR2 FQNEAQ (reference sequence). The CDR3 runs to 15 residues. V was clipped by 6 bases and J by 0 bases, with 12 bases between them. This CDR3 is CASRSSVSSYNEQFF. The CDR3 DNA reads TGTGCCAGCAGGTCTTCGGTTAGCTCCTACAATGAGCAGTTCTTC.

This clone was seen a few times. The J gene is TRBJ2-7, the V gene TRBV2; 9 nucleotides match TRBD2. Germline values: CDR1 SNHLY, CDR2 FYNNEI. The CDR3 length is 15 residues. V trimming: 2 bases; J trimming: 2 bases; junction bases outside the gene matches: 4. This CDR3 reads CASSELSGGTYEQYF. As DNA, the CDR3 is TGTGCCAGCAGTGAACTTAGCGGGGGAACCTACGAGCAGTACTTC. Filled out from reference TRBV2 and TRBJ2-7, the complete variable domain reads EPEVTQTPSHQVTQMGQEVILRCVPISNHLYFYWYRQILGQKVEFLVSFYNNEISEKSEIFDDQFSVERPDGSNFTLKIRSTKLEDSAMYFCASSELSGGTYEQYFGPGTRLTVT.

The V and J genes are TRBV7-9 and TRBJ2-1; 11 nucleotides line up with TRBD2. The CDR3 totals 16 residues. V trimming: 3 bases; J trimming: 9 bases; junction bases outside the gene matches: 10. Germline-derived CDR1 and CDR2 are SEHNR and FQNEAQ (reference sequence). Here the CDR3 reads CASSFSVAGGLGEQFF. As DNA, the CDR3 is TGTGCCAGCAGCTTTAGCGTAGCGGGAGGGTTGGGTGAGCAGTTCTTC.

In nucleotides, the CDR3 is TGTGCCACCAGTGGCGGCAGGGCGGCAGATACGCAGTATTTT. Residues: CATSGGRAADTQYF. The rearrangement uses TRBV24-1 and TRBJ2-3; D might be TRBD1 (5 bases). The CDR3 is 14 amino acids. V was shortened by 5 bases and J by 4 bases, with 12 bases between the two germline ends. Looked up from germline, CDR1 is KGHDR and CDR2 is SFDVKD.

This chain connects TRBV29-1 to TRBJ1-1; D not resolved. V was shortened by 2 bases and J by 1 base, with 2 bases between the two germline ends. The germline CDR1 and CDR2 sequences are SQVTM and ANQGSEA. The CDR3 extends over 11 amino acids. For the CDR3, the DNA is TGCAGCGTTGAACAGAACACTGAAGCTTTCTTT. It yields the protein CSVEQNTEAFF. The whole variable domain, remainder taken from reference TRBV29-1 and TRBJ1-1, is SAVISQKPSRDICQRGTSLTIQCQVDSQVTMMFWYRQQPGQSLTLIATANQGSEATYESGFVIDKFPISRPNLTFSTLTVSNMSPEDSSIYLCSVEQNTEAFFGQGTRLTVV.

Points on this clone: Other DNA sequences in this sample translate to the same CDR3. This chain connects TRBV7-9 to TRBJ1-2; D remains unclear. The ends were cut back, 1 base at V and 2 bases at J, with 8 bases in the middle. This CDR3 contains 14 residues. Germline V lookup: CDR1 SEHNR, CDR2 FQNEAQ (reference sequence). CDR3 bases: TGTGCCAGCAGCTTAGTGGGAGGGAACTATGGCTACACCTTC. It specifies CASSLVGGNYGYTF.